Below are 5 T cell receptor beta chains sequenced from a single sample in a study of T cells in Graves' hyperthyroidism and ophthalmopathy. Amplification of TCR beta CDR3 regions used RNA as the template. The TCR CDR3 was amplified in a first-round RT-PCR using the HTBI primer set. TCRdb redid the calling of the multiplex PCR reads with MiXCR, one entry per CDR3 protein. The sample holds fewer than 250,000 distinct CDR3 sequences, around 15% seen once. Source material: blood. All receptors derive from a young woman with Graves' ophthalmopathy.

This clonotype was seen ten or more times. The V call is TRBV2, the J call TRBJ1-5, with 9 bases that match TRBD1. The CDR3 runs 15 residues. Germline-derived CDR1 and CDR2 are SNHLY and FYNNEI. V gave up 6 bases and J gave up 3 bases; unmatched junction bases: 6. The CDR3 spells CASREGQGLNQPQHF. CDR3 nucleotide sequence: TGTGCCAGCAGGGAGGGACAGGGTCTCAATCAGCCCCAGCATTTT. The full variable domain, with the rest looked up from reference TRBV2 and TRBJ1-5, is EPEVTQTPSHQVTQMGQEVILRCVPISNHLYFYWYRQILGQKVEFLVSFYNNEISEKSEIFDDQFSVERPDGSNFTLKIRSTKLEDSAMYFCASREGQGLNQPQHFGDGTRLSIL.

This clonotype was counted at least ten times. The chain is built from TRBV5-5 and TRBJ2-2, with D possibly matching TRBD1 (5 bases). The CDR3 has 15 amino acids. CDR1 is SGHKS and CDR2 is YYEKEE in the germline V gene (reference sequence). Trimming cost V 6 bases and J 0 bases, with 12 bases left between them. The CDR3 DNA reads as TGTGCCAGCACCCTGGGGCCCGCGAACACCGGGGAGCTGTTTTTT. It translates to CASTLGPANTGELFF.

There are a few counts of this clonotype. This chain links TRBV9 with TRBJ2-3, with 8 bases fitting TRBD1. Trimming took 3 bases from V and 4 from J; bases not matched to a gene: 4. The germline gives CDR1 SGDLS, CDR2 YYNGEE. This CDR3 has 14 residues. CDR3 nucleotides: TGTGCCAGCAGCGCGACAGGGGTCCCAGATACGCAGTATTTT. This sequence encodes CASSATGVPDTQYF.

This clonotype was detected ten times or more. The genes are TRBV7-3 and TRBJ2-3; no clear D. Trimming pared 7 bases from V and 7 bases from J, leaving 15 bases between. Looked up from germline, CDR1 is SGHTA and CDR2 is FQGTGA. The CDR3 totals 13 residues. The CDR3 DNA is TGTGCCAGCACCCGGCCAGGTTTAAATACGCAGTATTTT. This codes for CASTRPGLNTQYF.

This clonotype appeared many times. The chain combines TRBV10-3 with TRBJ2-7; 7 nucleotides align to TRBD1. Looked up from germline, CDR1 is ENHRY and CDR2 is SYGVKD. J lost 3 bases, V lost 6 bases, and 5 bases had no gene match. This CDR3 is built from 13 residues. The CDR3 DNA sequence: TGTGCCATCAGGGGGACAGATCACTACGAGCAGTACTTC. This translates into CAIRGTDHYEQYF.